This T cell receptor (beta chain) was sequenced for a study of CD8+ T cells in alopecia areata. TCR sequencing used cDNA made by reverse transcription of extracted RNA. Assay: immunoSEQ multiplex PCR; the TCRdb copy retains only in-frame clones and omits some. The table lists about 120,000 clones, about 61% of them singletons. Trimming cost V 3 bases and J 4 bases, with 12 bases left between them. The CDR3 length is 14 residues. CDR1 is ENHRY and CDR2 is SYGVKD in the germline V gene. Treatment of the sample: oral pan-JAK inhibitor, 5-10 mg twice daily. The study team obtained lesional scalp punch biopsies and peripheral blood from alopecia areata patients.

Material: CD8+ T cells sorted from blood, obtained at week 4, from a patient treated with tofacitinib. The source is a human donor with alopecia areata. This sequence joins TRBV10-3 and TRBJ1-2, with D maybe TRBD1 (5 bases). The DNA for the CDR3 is TGTGCCATCAGTGAATATTGGGGCCTCTATGGCTACACCTTC. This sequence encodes CAISEYWGLYGYTF.